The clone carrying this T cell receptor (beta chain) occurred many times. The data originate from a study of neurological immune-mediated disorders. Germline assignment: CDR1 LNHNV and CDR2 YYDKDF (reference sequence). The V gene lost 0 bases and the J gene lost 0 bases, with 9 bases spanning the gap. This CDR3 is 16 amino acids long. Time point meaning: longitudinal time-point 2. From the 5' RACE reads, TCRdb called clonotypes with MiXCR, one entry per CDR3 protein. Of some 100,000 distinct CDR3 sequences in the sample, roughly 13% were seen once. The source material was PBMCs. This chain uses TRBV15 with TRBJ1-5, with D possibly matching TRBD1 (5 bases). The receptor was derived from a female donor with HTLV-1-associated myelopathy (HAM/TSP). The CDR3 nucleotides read TGTGCCACCAGCAGAGATAAGGGGTATAGCAATCAGCCCCAGCATTTT. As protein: CATSRDKGYSNQPQHF.